Each of the 26 T cell receptor beta chains below was sequenced from the same sample in a study of cytomegalovirus exposure and HLA in healthy donors. It was with 60 Vbeta and 13 Jbeta primers that the PCR ran. Libraries were prepared by immunoSEQ multiplex PCR; TCRdb keeps only in-frame clonotypes and omits some of them. The sample lists roughly 150,000 clones; roughly three quarters were seen once. Sequences were obtained from PBMCs. Receptors were obtained from a man aged 35 to 55 in good health and CMV-seronegative.

This chain connects TRBV6-1 to TRBJ1-2; 7 bases are a match to TRBD1. Germline V lookup: CDR1 MNHNS, CDR2 SASEGT. The V segment lost 4 bases and the J segment 2 bases; nucleotides outside the gene matches: 4. The CDR3 consists of 14 residues. CDR3 sequence reads: CASSAPTGNYGYTF. DNA for the CDR3: TGTGCCAGCAGTGCCCCGACAGGGAACTATGGCTACACCTTC.

Only one count was recorded for this clone. The rearrangement links TRBV5-1 to TRBJ2-3; 8 bases agree with TRBD1. The ends lost 6 bases at V and 3 bases at J; junction bases unmatched: 6. From germline, CDR1 is SGHRS and CDR2 YFSETQ. The CDR3 length is 14 residues. The DNA for the CDR3 is TGCGCCAGCACATTGGACAGGGTTACAGATACGCAGTATTTT. Protein sequence: CASTLDRVTDTQYF.

The count of this clone is one. The V and J genes are TRBV7-9 and TRBJ2-3, with 12 positions matching TRBD2. The CDR3 consists of 17 residues. Germline CDR1 is SEHNR and CDR2 is FQNEAQ (reference sequence). The junction had 3 bases not matched to a gene; V was cut back by 0 bases and J by 2 bases. CDR3 residues: CASSLAWTSGITDTQYF. CDR3 DNA: TGTGCCAGCAGCTTAGCCTGGACTAGCGGGATCACAGATACGCAGTATTTT. Using reference TRBV7-9 and TRBJ2-3 for the parts outside the CDR3, the full variable domain is DTGVSQNPRHKITKRGQNVTFRCDPISEHNRLYWYRQTLGQGPEFLTYFQNEAQLEKSRLLSDRFSAERPKGSFSTLEIQRTEQGDSAMYLCASSLAWTSGITDTQYFGPGTRLTVL.

Only a few counts were recorded for this clone. This chain connects TRBV6-1 to TRBJ2-5, with D maybe TRBD1 (6 bases). The V end was cut by 4 bases, the J end by 2 bases, with 26 bases between. The CDR3 has 19 amino acids. The germline V gene has CDR1 MNHNS and CDR2 SASEGT. The chain's CDR3 is CASSAGTWDTVTPQETQYF. Written as DNA, the CDR3 is TGTGCCAGCAGTGCGGGGACATGGGACACAGTAACTCCTCAAGAGACCCAGTACTTC.

This chain joins TRBV6-5 and TRBJ2-7, with a possible D match to TRBD1 (6 bases). CDR3 size: 14 residues. The V gene lost 3 bases and the J gene lost 4 bases, with 13 bases spanning the gap. Germline assignment: CDR1 MNHEY and CDR2 SVGAGI. CDR3 coding DNA: TGTGCCAGCAGTTATGGGCAGGGGCAGTACGAGCAGTACTTC. Translated, it gives CASSYGQGQYEQYF.

The rearrangement links TRBV15 to TRBJ2-3, with 8 bases matching TRBD1. The junction had 1 base not matched to a gene; V was cut back by 5 bases and J by 0 bases. Germline V CDR1 and CDR2: LNHNV, YYDKDF (reference sequence). The CDR3 has 14 residues. The CDR3 spells CATSRQGSTDTQYF. Here the CDR3 DNA reads TGTGCCACCAGCCGACAGGGGAGCACAGATACGCAGTATTTT.

This clone was detected a few times. The rearrangement links TRBV6-5 to TRBJ2-2; 8 nucleotides agree with TRBD1. CDR3 length equals 15 residues. Germline loops: CDR1 MNHEY, CDR2 SVGAGI. J gave up 6 bases and V 7 bases, and 10 bases lay outside the gene matches. The CDR3 loop reads CASTLTGQGAGELFF. For the CDR3, the DNA is TGTGCCAGCACCCTTACAGGACAGGGTGCCGGGGAGCTGTTTTTT.

The chain uses TRBV9 and TRBJ2-7, with TRBD2 matching over 12 bases. V was pared by 4 bases and J by 3 bases, with 2 bases of the junction left unmatched. CDR3 length equals 14 residues. Germline assignment: CDR1 SGDLS and CDR2 YYNGEE. In DNA form, the CDR3 reads TGTGCCAGCAGCCTGACTAGCGGGAGCTACGAGCAGTACTTC. Protein: CASSLTSGSYEQYF.

This clone was seen only once. This chain links TRBV6-5 with TRBJ1-2; 9 positions agree with TRBD1. The CDR3 spans 15 residues. Germline V gives CDR1 MNHEY, CDR2 SVGAGI. J lost 4 bases, V lost 6 bases, and 9 bases had no gene match. This CDR3 is CASRLLTGGGYGYTF. DNA of the CDR3: TGTGCCAGCAGATTACTCACAGGGGGCGGCTATGGCTACACCTTC.

This clone turned up a few times. The V gene is TRBV10-2, the J gene TRBJ1-1; possibly TRBD1 for D (5 bases). The CDR3 has 14 amino acids. Germline V lookup: CDR1 WSHSY, CDR2 SAAADI. The V gene lost 2 bases and the J gene lost 4 bases, with 11 bases spanning the gap. Written as DNA, the CDR3 is TGCGCCAGCAGTGAGACAGGTCTCGGCACTGAAGCTTTCTTT. Its protein product is CASSETGLGTEAFF.

This chain joins TRBV4-3 and TRBJ2-7, with TRBD1 identical over 9 bases. CDR1 is LGHNA, CDR2 YSLEER, per germline. Germline trimming cut 1 base from V and 4 bases from J; bases unmatched to any gene: 8. The CDR3 loop spans 16 amino acids. CDR3 protein: CASSQVLGTGRYEQYF. CDR3 bases: TGCGCCAGCAGCCAAGTCCTCGGGACAGGGAGGTACGAGCAGTACTTC.

V gene TRBV4-3 combines with J gene TRBJ1-2; no definite D call. Trimming took 1 base from V and 1 from J, leaving 10 bases between them. The CDR3 runs to 15 residues. Germline CDR1 reads LGHNA; CDR2 reads YSLEER. The CDR3 DNA follows: TGCGCCAGCAGCCAAGCGTTGGGCAGTAACTATGGCTACACCTTC. Translating it yields CASSQALGSNYGYTF.

The V gene is TRBV9, the J gene TRBJ2-1, with 7 bases fitting TRBD2. Germline values: CDR1 SGDLS, CDR2 YYNGEE. The ends lost 5 bases at V and 6 bases at J; junction bases unmatched: 5. CDR3 size: 13 residues. CDR3 DNA sequence: TGTGCCAGCAGTGGGGACTACCGCAATGAGCAGTTCTTC. Translation: CASSGDYRNEQFF.

The chain has TRBV10-3 and TRBJ1-2; maybe TRBD1 (5 bases). Germline lookup yields CDR1 ENHRY and CDR2 SYGVKD. The CDR3 has 14 residues. The V and J ends lost 10 bases and 3 bases respectively, with 18 bases between them. The CDR3: CANSGAPQDYGYTF. The CDR3 DNA reads TGTGCCAATTCTGGGGCCCCTCAGGACTATGGCTACACCTTC.

This clone was seen only a few times. The chain uses TRBV10-3 and TRBJ1-1, with a weak D call TRBD1 (5 bases). CDR1 is ENHRY and CDR2 is SYGVKD in the germline V gene. This CDR3 has 14 residues. V dropped 6 bases and J dropped 0 bases, with 11 bases sitting between them. CDR3 protein: CAISPGHVNTEAFF. The CDR3 coding sequence is TGTGCCATCAGCCCCGGACACGTGAACACTGAAGCTTTCTTT.

This chain joins TRBV13 and TRBJ2-7, with 12 bases fitting TRBD1. CDR3 length: 16 residues. J lost 3 bases, V lost 5 bases, and 8 bases had no gene match. The germline gives CDR1 PRHDT, CDR2 FYEKMQ (reference sequence). CDR3 in amino acids: CASSMGQGALRYEQYF. The CDR3, as DNA: TGTGCCAGCAGCATGGGACAGGGGGCCCTACGCTACGAGCAGTACTTC.

The rearrangement uses TRBV27 and TRBJ1-2; D remains ambiguous. Germline CDR1 is MNHEY and CDR2 is SMNVEV (reference sequence). This CDR3 comprises 12 residues. Deletions cut 6 bases from V and 5 bases from J, with 10 bases between. CDR3 coding DNA: TGTGCCAGCAGGCTGGGCCTTTATGGCTACACCTTC. Protein product: CASRLGLYGYTF.

The chain employs TRBV5-4 and TRBJ2-7, with D possibly TRBD2 on 5 matching bases. V lost 3 bases and J 0 bases, leaving 7 bases between the germline ends. The V gene's germline CDR1 is SGHNT and CDR2 YYREEE (reference sequence). CDR3 size: 13 residues. The CDR3 reads CASSSGDSYEQYF. CDR3 DNA sequence: TGTGCCAGCAGCTCCGGGGACTCCTACGAGCAGTACTTC.

The rearrangement joins TRBV4-3 to TRBJ2-3, with unresolved D. The V end was cut by 0 bases, the J end by 3 bases, with 4 bases between. Germline values: CDR1 LGHNA, CDR2 YSLEER. This CDR3 has 13 residues. The CDR3 nucleotides are TGCGCCAGCAGCCAAGATCCGACAGATACGCAGTATTTT. It is translated as CASSQDPTDTQYF.

This clone was picked up a small number of times. The chain employs TRBV5-1 and TRBJ2-3; tentative D call: TRBD1 (6 bases). The germline CDR1 and CDR2 sequences are SGHRS and YFSETQ. The CDR3 contains 16 residues. V was shortened by 2 bases and J by 0 bases, with 13 bases between the two germline ends. As DNA, the CDR3 is TGCGCCAGCAGCTTAGTACCCGGGACAAGCACAGATACGCAGTATTTT. This codes for CASSLVPGTSTDTQYF.

This clone was seen just once. The CDR3 bases are TGTGCCAGCAGCTTAACTAGCGGGATAACAGATACGCAGTATTTT. Amino acids: CASSLTSGITDTQYF. The J gene is TRBJ2-3, the V gene TRBV7-2; 10 bases align to TRBD2. Unmatched junction bases numbered 2, after V lost 2 bases and J lost 3 bases. The CDR3 totals 15 residues. Per germline, CDR1 SGHTA and CDR2 FQGNSA.

The J gene is TRBJ2-7, the V gene TRBV9, with 9 nucleotides matching TRBD1. CDR3 length equals 15 residues. Germline CDR1 and CDR2: SGDLS and YYNGEE. Trimming cost V 3 bases and J 3 bases; bases outside gene matches: 7. The CDR3 reads CASSATGQGHYEQYF. The CDR3 DNA reads as TGTGCCAGCAGCGCGACGGGACAGGGACACTACGAGCAGTACTTC.

The rearrangement uses TRBV14 and TRBJ2-1, with D unclear. CDR1 is SGHDN and CDR2 is FVKESK in the germline V gene. This CDR3 is built from 13 residues. Trimming removed 4 bases at V and 6 bases at J, with 10 bases between. CDR3 sequence reads: CASSRLPLNEQFF. CDR3 DNA: TGTGCCAGCAGCCGCCTACCCCTCAATGAGCAGTTCTTC.

This rearrangement joins TRBV7-2 to TRBJ2-1, with 9 bases that match TRBD2. The J segment lost 0 bases and the V segment lost 5 bases, leaving 5 bases of the junction unmatched. The CDR3 has 16 amino acids. Per the germline V gene, CDR1 is SGHTA and CDR2 is FQGNSA. CDR3 loop: CASSHRSGSSYNEQFF. The CDR3 DNA reads as TGTGCCAGCAGCCACCGTAGCGGGAGCTCCTACAATGAGCAGTTCTTC.

The genes are TRBV10-3 and TRBJ2-3, with 7 bases identical to TRBD2. The germline V gene encodes CDR1 ENHRY and CDR2 SYGVKD. The junction had 4 bases not matched to a gene; V was cut back by 3 bases and J by 4 bases. The CDR3 is 14 residues long. The CDR3 here is CAISETSDSDTQYF. CDR3 DNA sequence: TGTGCCATCAGTGAAACTAGCGACTCAGATACGCAGTATTTT.

The gene calls are TRBV14 and TRBJ1-3; a possible D gene is TRBD1 (6 bases). V shed 3 bases and J shed 4 bases, with 19 bases lying between them. CDR1 SGHDN and CDR2 FVKESK come from the germline V gene. CDR3 length: 17 residues. The CDR3 DNA reads as TGTGCCAGCAGCCAGCTACAGGGAAGAGGCTCCGGAAACACCATATATTTT. Protein: CASSQLQGRGSGNTIYF. The full variable domain, rest sourced from reference TRBV14 and TRBJ1-3, is EAGVTQFPSHSVIEKGQTVTLRCDPISGHDNLYWYRRVMGKEIKFLLHFVKESKQDESGMPNNRFLAERTGGTYSTLKVQPAELEDSGVYFCASSQLQGRGSGNTIYFGEGSWLTVV.